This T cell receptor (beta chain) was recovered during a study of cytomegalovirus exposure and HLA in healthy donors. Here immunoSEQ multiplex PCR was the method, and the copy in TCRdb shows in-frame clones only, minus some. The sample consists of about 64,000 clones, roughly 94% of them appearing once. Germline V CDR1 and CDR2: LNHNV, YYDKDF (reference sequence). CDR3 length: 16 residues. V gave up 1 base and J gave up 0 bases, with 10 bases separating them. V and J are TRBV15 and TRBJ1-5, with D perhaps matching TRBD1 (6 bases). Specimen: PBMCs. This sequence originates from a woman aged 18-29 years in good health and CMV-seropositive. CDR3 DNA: TGTGCCACCAGCAGAGGGCTACAGGGTAGCAATCAGCCCCAGCATTTT. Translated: CATSRGLQGSNQPQHF.